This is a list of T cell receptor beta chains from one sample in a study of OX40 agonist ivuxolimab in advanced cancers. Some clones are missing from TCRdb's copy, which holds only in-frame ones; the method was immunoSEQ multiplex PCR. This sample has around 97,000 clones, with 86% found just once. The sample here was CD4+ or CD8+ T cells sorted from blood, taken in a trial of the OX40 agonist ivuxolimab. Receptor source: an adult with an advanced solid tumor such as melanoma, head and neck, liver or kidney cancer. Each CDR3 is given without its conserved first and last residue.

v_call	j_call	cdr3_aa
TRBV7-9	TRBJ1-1	ASSFLGAAEAF
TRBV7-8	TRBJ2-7	ASSLRNRGYEQY
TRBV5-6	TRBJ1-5	ASSLLDGGQPQH
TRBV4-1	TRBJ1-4	ASSPEGQGSEGSEKLF
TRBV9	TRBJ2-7	ASSVAGAYELY
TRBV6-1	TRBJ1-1	ASTRALNTEAF
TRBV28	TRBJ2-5	ASSYRSIRQY
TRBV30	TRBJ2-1	AWRGFYNEQF
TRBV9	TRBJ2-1	ASSVGSGAYNEQF
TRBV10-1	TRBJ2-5	ASSAGLAGGGETQY
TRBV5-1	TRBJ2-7	ASSPDRTYEQY
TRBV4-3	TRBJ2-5	ASSQDLGREQY
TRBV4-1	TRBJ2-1	ASSQRLATYNEQF
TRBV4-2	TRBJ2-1	ASSPSSGRAYNEQF
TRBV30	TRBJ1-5	AGGQGNQPQH
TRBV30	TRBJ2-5	AWSENRGRRETQY
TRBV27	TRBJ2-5	ASSLRDSKDPQY
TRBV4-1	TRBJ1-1	ASSPLGGFLMNTEAF
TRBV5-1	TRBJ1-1	ASSSRPNTEAF
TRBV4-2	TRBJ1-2	ASSRRPGENYGYT
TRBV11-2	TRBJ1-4	ASSPLSGGPNEKLF
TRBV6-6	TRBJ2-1	ASSPSAEQF
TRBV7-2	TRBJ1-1	ASSLLAGGTEAF
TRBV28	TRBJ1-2	ASTLQPVTGGYT
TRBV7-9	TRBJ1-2	AVDPQSYGYT
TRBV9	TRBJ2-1	ASSVSSRLAGDNEQF
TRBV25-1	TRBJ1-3	ASSERIGSGIGNTIY
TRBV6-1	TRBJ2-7	ASTLMQVRGYEQY